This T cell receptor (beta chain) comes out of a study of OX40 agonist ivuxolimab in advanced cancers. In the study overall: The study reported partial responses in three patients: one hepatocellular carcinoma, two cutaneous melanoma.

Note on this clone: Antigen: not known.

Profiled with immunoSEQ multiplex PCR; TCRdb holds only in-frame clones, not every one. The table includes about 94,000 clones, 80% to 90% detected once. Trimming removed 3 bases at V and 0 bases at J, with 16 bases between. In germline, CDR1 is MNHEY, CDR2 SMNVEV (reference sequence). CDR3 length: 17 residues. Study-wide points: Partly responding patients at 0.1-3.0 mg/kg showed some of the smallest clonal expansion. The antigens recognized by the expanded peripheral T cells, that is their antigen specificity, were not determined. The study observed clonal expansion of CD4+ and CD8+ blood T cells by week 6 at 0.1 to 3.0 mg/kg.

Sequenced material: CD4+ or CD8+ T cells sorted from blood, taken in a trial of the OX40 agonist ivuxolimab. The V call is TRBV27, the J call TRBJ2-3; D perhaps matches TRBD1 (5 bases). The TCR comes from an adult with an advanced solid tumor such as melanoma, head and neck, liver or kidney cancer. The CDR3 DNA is TGTGCCAGCAGTTTTCAGGGTCATCGAACTAGCACAGATACGCAGTATTTT. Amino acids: CASSFQGHRTSTDTQYF.